Here is one T cell receptor beta chain with its context. Measured with immunoSEQ multiplex PCR; TCRdb has only the in-frame clones, and not every one. This sample has roughly 280,000 clones, with around 90% found just once. The CDR3 is 16 residues long. Trimming removed 1 base at V and 5 bases at J, with 18 bases between. In germline, CDR1 is SGHRS, CDR2 YFSETQ. The data derive from a study of blood T cell repertoires in COVID-19. Study details: PBMCs, B-cell-depleted T cells, or T cells were the source of the cDNA or gDNA that made up the material.

The clonotype comes from a man between 40 and 49 years old who had been exposed to COVID-19. What was sequenced was PBMCs or T cells enriched from blood (not recorded which). The gene calls are TRBV5-1 and TRBJ2-5, with a tentative D call TRBD1 (6 bases). The CDR3 nucleotides are TGCGCCAGCAGCTTGCCTCAGGGGAAGATAGGGGAGACCCAGTACTTC. Translation: CASSLPQGKIGETQYF.